This T cell receptor (beta chain) comes out of a study of T cell clonotyping in hematopoietic cell transplantation (dated by TCRdb to about 2021). The study in broad terms: Recipient samples taken before transplant were collected after cytoreduction. Recruitment of patients ran from late 2015 to early 2017, and follow-up continued until late 2020 or until death. The study collected around 150 blood samples from under 45 consecutive transplant recipients and their related donors.

As for this clone: What antigen it recognizes has not been identified. It has no much larger one-base neighbor in the sample; base qualities were not kept.

TCR beta CDR3 regions were amplified from genomic DNA with the immunoSEQ assay, a bias-controlled multiplex PCR using V- and J-specific primers. In a second PCR step, a proprietary barcode and Illumina adapter sequences were attached to the CDR3 amplicons. An Illumina MiSeq instrument was used to sequence the CDR3 libraries. Concerning the study's data processing: Export and quality control were handled in immunoSEQ Analyzer 3.0, while downstream analyses relied on R Bioconductor and Immunarch. Only productive rearrangements in the normalized downsampled data set were used to calculate repertoire metrics. In the normalized cohort, clonotypes with more than 5 templates were defined as pathologically expanded. Repertoire diversity was measured with the Inverse Simpson Index. CMV-specificity analyses were carried out on the non-normalized data set to capture all clonotypes. TCRdb mirrors the immuneACCESS table, restricted to in-frame sequences. Some clones are absent from its copies; in checked studies, under half trace to an unresolved V gene, and the reason for the others is unknown. From that table come the V and J calls and clone size; the DNA was used to work out D and trimming. Present in this sample are about 6,800 clones, around 88% of which were seen just once. 3.6% of the sample comes from the top ten.

The germline V and J ends show losses of 3 bases and 4 bases respectively, and no gene match explains 9 bases of the junction. The CDR3 measures 16 amino acids from cysteine to phenylalanine. CDR3 DNA is the only sequence kept; it has 48 bases, read in frame from the first base. CDR1 is given as SEHNR and CDR2 as FQNEAQ, both from the germline V gene (reference sequence). Sample time point, as interpreted from the label and publication: recipient sample about 28 days before transplant, after cytoreduction. Recipient blood was collected about 28 days before transplant and at days 30, 100 and 180 after transplant. Using Nuclei Lysis Solution, genomic DNA was extracted from unfractionated peripheral blood mononuclear cells that were either fresh or cryopreserved. Results the study describes overall, beyond this receptor: After transplant, TCR diversity in recipients dropped, and pathologically expanded clonotypes increased progressively from day 30 to day 180. Only a small fraction of recipient repertoires overlapped donor repertoires, with over 97% appearing de novo at the given depth. The sample size was limited, and because cells were not sorted, the contributions of CD4 and CD8 repertoires could not be separated. Broader TCR repertoire diversity after transplant was predicted by Inverse Simpson Index values from donors and from recipients before transplant.

The TCR sequence derives from a man aged 25 to 45 with acute myeloid leukemia. Some clones in this sample may be carry-over from other donors' samples. The V and J genes are TRBV7-9 and TRBJ2-1; TRBD2 lines up with 7 middle nucleotides. Specimen: peripheral blood mononuclear cells, collected before stem cell transplant. In nucleotide form, the sequence is TGTGCCAGCAGCTTCACGGGGCTAGCGGTTTACAATGAGCAGTTCTTC. Translated, it gives CASSFTGLAVYNEQFF.